This T cell receptor beta chain was identified in a study of Ad26.COV2.S vaccination and SARS-CoV-2 variants. Study-level results: Placebo and vaccine recipients had non-spike TCR breadth that was similar.

This clone showed up just once. Its antigen remains unidentified. Sample treatment: about 20 received Ad26.COV2.S at low or high dose, single or two shots; 5 received placebo; per-sample allocation not given. Day 63 following the first vaccine or placebo injection was when the samples were taken. V gave up 5 bases and J gave up 5 bases, with 6 bases separating them. This CDR3 is 11 amino acids long. Germline loops: CDR1 SGHAT, CDR2 FQNNGV. The data were produced by immunoSEQ multiplex PCR, yet TCRdb's version contains in-frame clones alone and is incomplete. The sample contains 350,000 to 450,000 clones, around 82% of which appear only once.

The gene calls are TRBV11-2 and TRBJ1-2; D remains unclear. The receptor comes from a person between 18 and 65 years old who received the Ad26.COV2.S COVID-19 vaccine or a placebo. Here the sequenced sample was peripheral blood, taken in a trial of Ad26.COV2.S vaccine versus placebo. The CDR3 loop reads CASSAQYGYTF. In nucleotides, the CDR3 is TGTGCCAGCAGCGCCCAGTATGGCTACACCTTC.